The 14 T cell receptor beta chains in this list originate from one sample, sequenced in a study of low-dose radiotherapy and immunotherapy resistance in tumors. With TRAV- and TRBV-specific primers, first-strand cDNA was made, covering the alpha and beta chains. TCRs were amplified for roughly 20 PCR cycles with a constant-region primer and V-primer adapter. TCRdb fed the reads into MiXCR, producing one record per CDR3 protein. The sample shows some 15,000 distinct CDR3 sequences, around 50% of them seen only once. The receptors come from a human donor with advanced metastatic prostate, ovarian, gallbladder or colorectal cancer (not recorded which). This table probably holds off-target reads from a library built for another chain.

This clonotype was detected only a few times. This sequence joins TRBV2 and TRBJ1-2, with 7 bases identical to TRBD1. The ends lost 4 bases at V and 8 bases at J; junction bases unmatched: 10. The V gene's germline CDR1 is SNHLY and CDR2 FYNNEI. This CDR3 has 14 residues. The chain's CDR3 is CASSGGRGTVGYTF. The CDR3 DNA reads TGTGCCAGCAGTGGAGGGCGAGGGACAGTCGGCTACACCTTC.

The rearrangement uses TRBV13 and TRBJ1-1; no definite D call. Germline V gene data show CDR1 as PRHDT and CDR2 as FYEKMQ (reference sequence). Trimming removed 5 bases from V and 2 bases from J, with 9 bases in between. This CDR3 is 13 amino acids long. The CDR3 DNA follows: TGTGCCAGCAGCCCTGGGATCAACACTGAAGCTTTCTTT. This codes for CASSPGINTEAFF. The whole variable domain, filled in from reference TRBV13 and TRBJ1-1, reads AAGVIQSPRHLIKEKRETATLKCYPIPRHDTVYWYQQGPGQDPQFLISFYEKMQSDKGSIPDRFSAQQFSDYHSELNMSSLELGDSALYFCASSPGINTEAFFGQGTRLTVV.

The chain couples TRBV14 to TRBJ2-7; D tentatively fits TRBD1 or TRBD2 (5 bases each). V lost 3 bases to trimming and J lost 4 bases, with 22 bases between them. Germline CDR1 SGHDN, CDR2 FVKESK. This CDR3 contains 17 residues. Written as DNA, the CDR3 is TGTGCCAGCAGCCAGACCTACACAGGTAGCGCCGATTACGAGCAGTACTTC. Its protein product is CASSQTYTGSADYEQYF.

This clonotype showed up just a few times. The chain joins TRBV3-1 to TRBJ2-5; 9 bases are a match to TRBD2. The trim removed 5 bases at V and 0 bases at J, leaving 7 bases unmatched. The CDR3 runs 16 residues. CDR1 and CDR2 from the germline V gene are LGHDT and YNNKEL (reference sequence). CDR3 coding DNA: TGTGCCAGCAGCAACAGCGGGGGGAGCCACCAAGAGACCCAGTACTTC. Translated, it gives CASSNSGGSHQETQYF.

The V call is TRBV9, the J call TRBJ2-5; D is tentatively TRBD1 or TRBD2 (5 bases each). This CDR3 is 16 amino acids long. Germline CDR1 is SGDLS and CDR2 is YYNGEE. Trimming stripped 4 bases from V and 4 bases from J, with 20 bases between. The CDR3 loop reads CASSPLGTRQRETQYF. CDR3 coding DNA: TGTGCCAGCAGCCCTCTCGGGACCAGGCAGCGAGAGACCCAGTACTTC.

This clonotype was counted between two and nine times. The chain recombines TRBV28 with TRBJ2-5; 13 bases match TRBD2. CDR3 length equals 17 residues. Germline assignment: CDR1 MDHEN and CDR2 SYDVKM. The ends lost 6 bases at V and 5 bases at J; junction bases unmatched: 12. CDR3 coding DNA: TGTGCCAGCAGGGGGGGACTAGCGGGAACCTTATCCGAGACCCAGTACTTC. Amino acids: CASRGGLAGTLSETQYF.

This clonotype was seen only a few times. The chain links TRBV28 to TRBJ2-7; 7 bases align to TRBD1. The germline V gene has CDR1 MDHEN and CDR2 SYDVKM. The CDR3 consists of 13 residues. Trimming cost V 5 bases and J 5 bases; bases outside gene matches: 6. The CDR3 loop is CASSHDRAHEQYF. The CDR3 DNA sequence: TGTGCCAGCAGTCACGACAGGGCCCACGAGCAGTACTTC.

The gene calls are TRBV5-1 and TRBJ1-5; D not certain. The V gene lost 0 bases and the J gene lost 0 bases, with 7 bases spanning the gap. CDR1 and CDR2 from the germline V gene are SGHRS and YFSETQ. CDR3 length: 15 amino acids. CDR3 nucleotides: TGCGCCAGCAGCTTGGACCCCCTTAGCAATCAGCCCCAGCATTTT. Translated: CASSLDPLSNQPQHF.

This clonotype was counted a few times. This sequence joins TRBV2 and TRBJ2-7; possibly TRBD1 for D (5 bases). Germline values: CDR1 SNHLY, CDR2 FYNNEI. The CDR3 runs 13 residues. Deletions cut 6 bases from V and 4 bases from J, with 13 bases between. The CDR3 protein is CASSPRVAYEQYF. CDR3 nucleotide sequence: TGTGCCAGCAGCCCCAGGGTTGCTTACGAGCAGTACTTC.

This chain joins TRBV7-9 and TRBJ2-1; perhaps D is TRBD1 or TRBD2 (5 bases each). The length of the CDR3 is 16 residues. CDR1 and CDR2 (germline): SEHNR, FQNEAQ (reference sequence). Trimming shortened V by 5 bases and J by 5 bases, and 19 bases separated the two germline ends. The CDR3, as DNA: TGTGCCAGCAGCCTCGGGGCCGGACTCTGGGACAATGAGCAGTTCTTC. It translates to CASSLGAGLWDNEQFF.

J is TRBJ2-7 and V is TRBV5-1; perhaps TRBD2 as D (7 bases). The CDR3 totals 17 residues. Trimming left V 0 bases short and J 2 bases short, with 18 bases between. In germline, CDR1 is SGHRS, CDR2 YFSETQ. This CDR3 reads CASSLERGGALPYEQYF. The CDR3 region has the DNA TGCGCCAGCAGCTTGGAACGAGGGGGGGCCCTCCCCTACGAGCAGTACTTC.

CDR3 in amino acids: CASRGTGNTEAFF. In DNA, the CDR3 is TGTGCCAGCAGGGGGACAGGCAACACTGAAGCTTTCTTT. The J gene is TRBJ1-1, the V gene TRBV2, with 8 positions matching TRBD1. The CDR3 covers 13 residues. V trimming: 6 bases; J trimming: 2 bases; junction bases outside the gene matches: 2. Germline CDR1 is SNHLY and CDR2 is FYNNEI.

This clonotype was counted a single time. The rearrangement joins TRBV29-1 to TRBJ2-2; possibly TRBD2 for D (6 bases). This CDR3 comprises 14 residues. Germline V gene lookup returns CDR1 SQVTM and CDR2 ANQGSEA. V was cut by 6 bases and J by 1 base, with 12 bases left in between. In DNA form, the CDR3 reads TGCAGCGTACGTGGAGGGCGGAACACCGGGGAGCTGTTTTTT. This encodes CSVRGGRNTGELFF.

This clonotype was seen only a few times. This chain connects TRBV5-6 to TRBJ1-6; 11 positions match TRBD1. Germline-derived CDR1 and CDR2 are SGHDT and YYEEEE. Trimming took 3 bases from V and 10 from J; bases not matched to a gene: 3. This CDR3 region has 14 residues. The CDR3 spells CASSWGQGGSPLHF. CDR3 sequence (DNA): TGTGCCAGCAGCTGGGGACAGGGGGGATCACCCCTCCACTTT.